The source of this T cell receptor beta chain is a study of blood T cell repertoires in COVID-19. About the study: The United States, Italy and Spain provided the acute and convalescent COVID-19 samples. The cDNA or gDNA used as material had been derived from T cells, B-cell-depleted T cells, or PBMCs.

In the study's own analysis: Reference gene primer amplification yielded estimated nucleated cell counts. Measured with immunoSEQ multiplex PCR; TCRdb has only the in-frame clones, and not every one. The DNA gave D and trimming, while V, J and clone size come from that table. The sample records some 64,000 clones, 88% being singletons. Sequenced material: peripheral blood. This receptor was identified in a man aged 45 to 65 with active COVID-19.

CDR3 coding DNA: TGTGCCAGCAGTTTTTCGCCCCTTCAGGGGCGGGTGTCCGTATCCTACGAGCAGTACTTC. Residues: CASSFSPLQGRVSVSYEQYF. The rearrangement uses TRBV27 and TRBJ2-7; tentative D call: TRBD1 (6 bases). CDR1 and CDR2 from the germline V gene are MNHEY and SMNVEV (reference sequence). V lost 3 bases to trimming and J lost 1 base, with 28 bases between them. The length of the CDR3 is 20 residues.